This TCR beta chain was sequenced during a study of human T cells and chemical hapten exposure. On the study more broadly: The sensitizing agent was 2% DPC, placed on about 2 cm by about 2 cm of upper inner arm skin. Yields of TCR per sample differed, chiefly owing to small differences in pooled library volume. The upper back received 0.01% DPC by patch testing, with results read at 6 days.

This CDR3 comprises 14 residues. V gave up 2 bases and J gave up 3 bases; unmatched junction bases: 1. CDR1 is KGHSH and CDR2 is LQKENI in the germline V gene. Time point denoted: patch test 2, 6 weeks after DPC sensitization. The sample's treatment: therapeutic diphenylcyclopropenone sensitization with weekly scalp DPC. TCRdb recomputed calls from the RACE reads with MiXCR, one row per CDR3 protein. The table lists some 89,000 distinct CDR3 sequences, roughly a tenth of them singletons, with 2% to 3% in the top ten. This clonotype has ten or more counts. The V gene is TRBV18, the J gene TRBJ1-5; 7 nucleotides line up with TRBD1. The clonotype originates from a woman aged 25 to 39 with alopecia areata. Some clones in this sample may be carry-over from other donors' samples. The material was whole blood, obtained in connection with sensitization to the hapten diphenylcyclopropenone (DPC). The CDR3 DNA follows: TGTGCCAGCTCACCAGGGACAGACAATCAGCCCCAGCATTTT. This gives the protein CASSPGTDNQPQHF.